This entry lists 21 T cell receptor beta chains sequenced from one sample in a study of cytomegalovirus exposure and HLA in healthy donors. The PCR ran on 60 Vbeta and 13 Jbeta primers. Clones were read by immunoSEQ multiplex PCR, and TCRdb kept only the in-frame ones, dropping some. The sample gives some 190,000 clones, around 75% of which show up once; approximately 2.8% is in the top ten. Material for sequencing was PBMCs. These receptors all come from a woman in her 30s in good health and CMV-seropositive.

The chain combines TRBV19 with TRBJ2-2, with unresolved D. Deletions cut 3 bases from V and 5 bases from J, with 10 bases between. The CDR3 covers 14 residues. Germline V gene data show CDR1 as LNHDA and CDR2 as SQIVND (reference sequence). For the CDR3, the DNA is TGTGCCAGTAGTATTGGAGTGGCGACCGGGGAGCTGTTTTTT. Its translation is CASSIGVATGELFF.

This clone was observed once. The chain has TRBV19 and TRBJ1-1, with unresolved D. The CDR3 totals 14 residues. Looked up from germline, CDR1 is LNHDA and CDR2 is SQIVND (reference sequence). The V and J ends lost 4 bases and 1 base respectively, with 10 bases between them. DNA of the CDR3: TGTGCCAGTAGTAGGAGAGGAGGGAACACTGAAGCTTTCTTT. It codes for CASSRRGGNTEAFF.

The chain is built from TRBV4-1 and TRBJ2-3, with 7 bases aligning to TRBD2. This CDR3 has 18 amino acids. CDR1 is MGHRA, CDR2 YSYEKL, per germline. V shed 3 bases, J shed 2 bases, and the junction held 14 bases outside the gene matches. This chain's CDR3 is CASSQRAADRGDTDTQYF. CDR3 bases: TGCGCCAGCAGCCAGCGGGCCGCTGATCGGGGGGACACAGATACGCAGTATTTT.

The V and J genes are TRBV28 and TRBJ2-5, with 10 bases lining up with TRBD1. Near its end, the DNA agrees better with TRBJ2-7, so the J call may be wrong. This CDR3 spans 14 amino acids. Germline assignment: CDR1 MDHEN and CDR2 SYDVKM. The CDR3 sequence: CASSKGTGVNEQYF. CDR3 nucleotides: TGTGCCAGCAGTAAGGGGACAGGGGTTAACGAGCAGTACTTC.

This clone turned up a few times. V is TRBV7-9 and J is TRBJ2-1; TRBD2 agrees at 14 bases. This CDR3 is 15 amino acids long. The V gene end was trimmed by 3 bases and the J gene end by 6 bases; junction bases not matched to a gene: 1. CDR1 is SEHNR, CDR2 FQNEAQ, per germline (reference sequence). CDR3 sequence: CASSFGTSGSNEQFF. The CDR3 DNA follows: TGTGCCAGCAGCTTCGGGACTAGCGGGAGCAATGAGCAGTTCTTC.

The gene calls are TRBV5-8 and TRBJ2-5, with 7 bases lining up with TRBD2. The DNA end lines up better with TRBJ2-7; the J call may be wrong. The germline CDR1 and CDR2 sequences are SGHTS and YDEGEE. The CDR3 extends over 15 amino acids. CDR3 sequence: CASSLGPAGSYEQYF. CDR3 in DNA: TGTGCCAGCAGCTTGGGGCCAGCGGGGTCCTACGAGCAGTACTTC.

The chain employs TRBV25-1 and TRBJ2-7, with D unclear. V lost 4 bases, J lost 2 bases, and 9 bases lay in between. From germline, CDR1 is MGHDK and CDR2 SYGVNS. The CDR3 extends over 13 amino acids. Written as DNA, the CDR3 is TGTGCCAGCAGTGGTCAGGCTACCTACGAGCAGTACTTC. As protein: CASSGQATYEQYF.

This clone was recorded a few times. Here the CDR3 reads CASSLAPGLAGTDTQYF. CDR3 bases: TGCGCCAGCAGCCTCGCACCGGGACTAGCGGGGACAGATACGCAGTATTTT. The chain couples TRBV5-1 to TRBJ2-3; 13 nucleotides align to TRBD2. The germline V gene encodes CDR1 SGHRS and CDR2 YFSETQ. Trimming at V came to 4 bases and at J to 3 bases, leaving 8 bases not matched to a gene. The CDR3 has 17 residues.

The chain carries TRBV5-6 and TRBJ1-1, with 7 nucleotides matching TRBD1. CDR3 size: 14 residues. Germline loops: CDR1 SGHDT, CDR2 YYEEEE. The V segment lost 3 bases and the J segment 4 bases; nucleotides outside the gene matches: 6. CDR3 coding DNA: TGTGCCAGCAGCTGGGACAGTTCGGGCACTGAAGCTTTCTTT. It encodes CASSWDSSGTEAFF.

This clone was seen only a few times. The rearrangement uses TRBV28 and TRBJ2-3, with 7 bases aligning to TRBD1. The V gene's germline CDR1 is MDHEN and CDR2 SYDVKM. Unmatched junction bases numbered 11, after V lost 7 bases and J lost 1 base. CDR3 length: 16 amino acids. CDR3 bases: TGTGCCAGCATTCCTACAGGGGCAGGCGGCACAGATACGCAGTATTTT. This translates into CASIPTGAGGTDTQYF.

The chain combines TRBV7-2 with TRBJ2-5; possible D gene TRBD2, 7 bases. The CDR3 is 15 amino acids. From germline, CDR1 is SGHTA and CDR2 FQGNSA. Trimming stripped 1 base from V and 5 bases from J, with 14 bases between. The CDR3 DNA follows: TGTGCCAGCAGCTTAGGAGGGGGAGGGGGGGAGACCCAGTACTTC. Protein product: CASSLGGGGGETQYF. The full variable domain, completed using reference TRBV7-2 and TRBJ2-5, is GAGVSQSPSNKVTEKGKDVELRCDPISGHTALYWYRQSLGQGLEFLIYFQGNSAPDKSGLPSDRFSAERTGGSVSTLTIQRTQQEDSAVYLCASSLGGGGGETQYFGPGTRLLVL.

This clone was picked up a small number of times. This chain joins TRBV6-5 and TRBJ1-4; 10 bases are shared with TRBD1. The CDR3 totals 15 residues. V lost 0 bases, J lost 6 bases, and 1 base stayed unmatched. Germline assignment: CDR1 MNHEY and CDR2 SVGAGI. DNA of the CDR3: TGTGCCAGCAGTTACTCCGGGACAGGGGATGAAAAACTGTTTTTT. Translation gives CASSYSGTGDEKLFF.

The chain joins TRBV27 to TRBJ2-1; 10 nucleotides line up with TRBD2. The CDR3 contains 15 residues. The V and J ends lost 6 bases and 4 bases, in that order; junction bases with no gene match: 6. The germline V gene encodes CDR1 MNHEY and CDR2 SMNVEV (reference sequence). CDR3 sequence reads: CASSPSGSGYNEQFF. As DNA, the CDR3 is TGTGCCAGCAGCCCTAGCGGGAGTGGGTACAATGAGCAGTTCTTC.

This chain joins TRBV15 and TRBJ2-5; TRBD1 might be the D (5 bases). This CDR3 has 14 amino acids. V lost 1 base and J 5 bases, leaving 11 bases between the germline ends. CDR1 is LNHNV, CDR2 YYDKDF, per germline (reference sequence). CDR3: CATSRALAGETQYF. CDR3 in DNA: TGTGCCACCAGCAGAGCCTTAGCAGGGGAGACCCAGTACTTC. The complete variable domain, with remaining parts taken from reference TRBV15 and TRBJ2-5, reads DAMVIQNPRYQVTQFGKPVTLSCSQTLNHNVMYWYQQKSSQAPKLLFHYYDKDFNNEADTPDNFQSRRPNTSFCFLDIRSPGLGDTAMYLCATSRALAGETQYFGPGTRLLVL.

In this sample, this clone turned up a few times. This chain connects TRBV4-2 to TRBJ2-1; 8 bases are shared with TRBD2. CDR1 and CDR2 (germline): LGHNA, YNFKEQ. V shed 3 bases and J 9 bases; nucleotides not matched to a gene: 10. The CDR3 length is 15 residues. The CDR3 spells CASSHPSSGRVEQFF. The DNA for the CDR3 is TGTGCCAGCAGCCATCCCTCTAGCGGGCGGGTTGAGCAGTTCTTC.

The CDR3 DNA reads as TGTGCCAGCAGCCCCCCGGGGATAGATACGCAGTATTTT. It encodes CASSPPGIDTQYF. The V and J genes are TRBV6-6 and TRBJ2-3, with D perhaps TRBD2 (5 bases). Germline values: CDR1 MNHNY, CDR2 SVGAGI (reference sequence). The CDR3 spans 13 residues. V was cut by 6 bases and J by 5 bases, with 12 bases left in between.

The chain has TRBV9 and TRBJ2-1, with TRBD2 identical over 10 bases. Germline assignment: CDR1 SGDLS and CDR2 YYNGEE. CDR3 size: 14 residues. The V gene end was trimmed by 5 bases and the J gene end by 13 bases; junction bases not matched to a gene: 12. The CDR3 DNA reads TGTGCCAGCAGGGCCGGGACTAGCGCCCCTGCTCAGTTCTTC. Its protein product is CASRAGTSAPAQFF.

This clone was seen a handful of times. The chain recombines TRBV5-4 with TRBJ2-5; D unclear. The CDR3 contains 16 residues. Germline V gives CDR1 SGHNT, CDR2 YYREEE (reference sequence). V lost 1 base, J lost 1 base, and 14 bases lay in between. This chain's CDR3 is CASSLRTGLSQETQYF. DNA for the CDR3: TGTGCCAGCAGCTTGCGTACCGGGTTATCCCAAGAGACCCAGTACTTC.

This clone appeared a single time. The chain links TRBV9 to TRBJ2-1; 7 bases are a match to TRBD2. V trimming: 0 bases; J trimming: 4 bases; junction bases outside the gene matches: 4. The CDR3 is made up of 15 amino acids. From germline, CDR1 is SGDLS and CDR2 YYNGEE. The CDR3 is CASSVETAGYNEQFF. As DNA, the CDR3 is TGTGCCAGCAGCGTAGAGACAGCGGGATACAATGAGCAGTTCTTC.

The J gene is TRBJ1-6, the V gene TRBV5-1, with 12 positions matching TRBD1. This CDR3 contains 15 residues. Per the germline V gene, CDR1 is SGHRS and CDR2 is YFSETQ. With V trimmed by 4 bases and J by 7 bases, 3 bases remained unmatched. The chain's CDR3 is CASSGGTGGNSPLHF. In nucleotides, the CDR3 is TGCGCCAGCAGCGGTGGGACAGGGGGCAATTCACCCCTCCACTTT.

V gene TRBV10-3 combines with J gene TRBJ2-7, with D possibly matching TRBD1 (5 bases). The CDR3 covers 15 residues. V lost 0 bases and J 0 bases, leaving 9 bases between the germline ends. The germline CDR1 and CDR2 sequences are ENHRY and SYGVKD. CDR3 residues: CAISESRTPSYEQYF. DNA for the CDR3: TGTGCCATCAGTGAGTCAAGGACACCCTCCTACGAGCAGTACTTC.